These 3 T cell receptor beta chains were all obtained from the same sample, sequenced in a study of blood T cell repertoires in COVID-19. Assay: immunoSEQ multiplex PCR; the TCRdb copy retains only in-frame clones and omits some. The sample has 50,000 to 55,000 clones, 89% seen once. Sequenced input: peripheral blood. Source of these receptors: a man aged 55 to 70 with active COVID-19.

This chain links TRBV5-1 with TRBJ2-2, with a possible D match to TRBD1 (5 bases). The CDR3 has 13 residues. Germline lookup yields CDR1 SGHRS and CDR2 YFSETQ. V was shortened by 1 base and J by 5 bases, with 6 bases between the two germline ends. The CDR3 loop is CASSLQGTGELFF. For the CDR3, the DNA is TGCGCCAGCAGCTTGCAGGGAACCGGGGAGCTGTTTTTT.

This rearrangement joins TRBV20-1 to TRBJ1-4, with D maybe TRBD1 (6 bases). The V end lost 7 bases, the J end lost 8 bases, and 11 bases lay between the germline ends. CDR1 is DFQATT, CDR2 SNEGSKA, per germline (reference sequence). The CDR3 sequence is 11 residues long. The CDR3 DNA is TGCAGTGGGGGGCGAACCGAAAAACTGTTTTTT. Protein product: CSGGRTEKLFF.

The V gene is TRBV19, the J gene TRBJ1-3, with no clear D. Trimming cost V 5 bases and J 0 bases, with 5 bases left between them. Germline CDR1 is LNHDA and CDR2 is SQIVND (reference sequence). This CDR3 is built from 13 residues. The CDR3 DNA reads as TGTGCCAGTAGTCAGTCCTCTGGAAACACCATATATTTT. It specifies CASSQSSGNTIYF.